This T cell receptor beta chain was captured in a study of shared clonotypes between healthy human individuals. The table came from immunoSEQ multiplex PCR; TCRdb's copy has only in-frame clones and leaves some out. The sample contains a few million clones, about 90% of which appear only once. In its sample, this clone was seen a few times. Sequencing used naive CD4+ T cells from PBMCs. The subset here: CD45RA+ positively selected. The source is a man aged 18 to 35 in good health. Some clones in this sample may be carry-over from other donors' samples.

The CDR3 DNA reads TGTGCCAGCAGCGTAGGCTCAAGGATAAATGGCTACACCTTC. Its protein product is CASSVGSRINGYTF. V usage is TRBV9 and J usage is TRBJ1-2; no clear D gene. Germline-derived CDR1 and CDR2 are SGDLS and YYNGEE. Trimming shortened V by 0 bases and J by 6 bases, and 12 bases separated the two germline ends. The CDR3 length is 14 residues.